One and the same sample provided the 19 T cell receptor beta chains below, sequenced in a study of response to subunit inactivated influenza vaccine. TCRdb called the RT-PCR reads again in MiXCR, with one record for every CDR3 protein. The data hold some 480,000 distinct CDR3 sequences, with over 9.5% observed a single time. Sequenced here: PBMCs from blood, sampled more than 35 days after vaccination. The receptor set was obtained from a man aged 45 to 65 who received an inactivated influenza vaccine.

The chain couples TRBV12-3 or TRBV12-4 to TRBJ1-2; 8 nucleotides agree with TRBD1. This CDR3 contains 15 residues. With 4 bases clipped from V and 5 bases from J, the junction kept 9 bases outside the gene matches. CDR3 sequence: CASSSPRQGTYGYTF. CDR3 bases: TGTGCCAGCAGTTCGCCTCGACAGGGGACGTATGGCTACACCTTC.

At least ten counts were recorded for this clonotype. The chain is built from TRBV15 and TRBJ1-5; possibly TRBD1 for D (5 bases). V shed 6 bases and J shed 1 base, with 13 bases lying between them. Germline V gives CDR1 LNHNV, CDR2 YYDKDF (reference sequence). This CDR3 has 15 amino acids. The CDR3 nucleotides are TGTGCCACCAGGCAACAGCAGGGAAGCAATCAGCCCCAGCATTTT. This gives the protein CATRQQQGSNQPQHF. Using reference TRBV15 and TRBJ1-5 for the parts outside the CDR3, the full variable domain is DAMVIQNPRYQVTQFGKPVTLSCSQTLNHNVMYWYQQKSSQAPKLLFHYYDKDFNNEADTPDNFQSRRPNTSFCFLDIRSPGLGDTAMYLCATRQQQGSNQPQHFGDGTRLSIL.

This clonotype was seen a handful of times. The chain employs TRBV20-1 and TRBJ2-7; D gene uncertain. This CDR3 comprises 14 residues. CDR1 DFQATT and CDR2 SNEGSKA come from the germline V gene (reference sequence). With 0 bases removed from V and 6 bases from J, the gap between germline ends came to 15 bases. The CDR3 sequence: CSAREHLHQGEQYF. Written as DNA, the CDR3 is TGCAGTGCTAGAGAGCACCTCCACCAAGGCGAGCAGTACTTC.

This clonotype was observed a single time. This chain links TRBV7-6 with TRBJ2-1; 9 positions match TRBD2. There are 15 residues in the CDR3. V shed 9 bases, J shed 5 bases, and the junction held 11 bases outside the gene matches. Germline-derived CDR1 and CDR2 are SGHVS and FNYEAQ. CDR3 DNA sequence: TGTGCCAGTAAAGGGACTAGCATCTACAACAATGAGCAGTTCTTC. Its protein product is CASKGTSIYNNEQFF.

This clonotype was counted between two and nine times. The V gene is TRBV5-1, the J gene TRBJ1-2, with D perhaps TRBD1 (6 bases). Trimming cost V 4 bases and J 0 bases, with 10 bases left between them. This CDR3 has 14 amino acids. Looked up from germline, CDR1 is SGHRS and CDR2 is YFSETQ. Written as DNA, the CDR3 is TGCGCCAGCAGCAGCGGACAGACTAACTATGGCTACACCTTC. It encodes CASSSGQTNYGYTF.

The rearrangement joins TRBV24-1 to TRBJ2-1; 14 bases map to TRBD2. Per germline, CDR1 KGHDR and CDR2 SFDVKD. With V trimmed by 3 bases and J by 7 bases, 13 bases remained unmatched. The CDR3 is 19 amino acids. CDR3 protein: CATSDPSGTSGGRRNEQFF. In DNA, the CDR3 is TGTGCCACCAGTGATCCATCCGGGACTAGCGGGGGCCGTCGGAATGAGCAGTTCTTC.

This CDR3 reads CASSLGERTEAFF. The CDR3 DNA is TGTGCCAGCAGCTTAGGGGAGAGGACTGAAGCTTTCTTT. The chain is built from TRBV11-3 and TRBJ1-1; D call uncertain. The germline V gene has CDR1 SGHNT and CDR2 YENEEA. Between the trimmed V and J ends, which lost 1 base and 5 bases, there was a span of 8 bases. CDR3 length: 13 amino acids. Looking up the rest from reference TRBV11-3 and TRBJ1-1 gives the full variable domain: EAGVVQSPRYKIIEKKQPVAFWCNPISGHNTLYWYLQNLGQGPELLIRYENEEAVDDSQLPKDRFSAERLKGVDSTLKIQPAELGDSAVYLCASSLGERTEAFFGQGTRLTVV.

In this sample, this clonotype turned up a few times. V usage is TRBV5-1 and J usage is TRBJ2-5, with 7 nucleotides matching TRBD1. Unmatched junction bases numbered 11, after V lost 4 bases and J lost 2 bases. Germline V gene data show CDR1 as SGHRS and CDR2 as YFSETQ. The CDR3 runs 16 residues. The CDR3 is CASSRNGGQSQETQYF. The CDR3 nucleotides are TGCGCCAGCAGCCGTAATGGGGGACAGTCACAAGAGACCCAGTACTTC. The entire variable domain, with the rest obtained from reference TRBV5-1 and TRBJ2-5, is as follows: KAGVTQTPRYLIKTRGQQVTLSCSPISGHRSVSWYQQTPGQGLQFLFEYFSETQRNKGNFPGRFSGRQFSNSRSEMNVSTLELGDSALYLCASSRNGGQSQETQYFGPGTRLLVL.

This clonotype has a handful of counts. The genes are TRBV6-1 and TRBJ2-3; 7 positions agree with TRBD1. This CDR3 is built from 16 residues. V shed 6 bases, J shed 7 bases, and the junction held 16 bases outside the gene matches. Per the germline V gene, CDR1 is MNHNS and CDR2 is SASEGT. CDR3 sequence: CASSPSYRGAQHTQYF. In DNA, the CDR3 is TGTGCCAGCAGCCCCAGTTACAGGGGCGCCCAACATACGCAGTATTTT.

The gene calls are TRBV5-1 and TRBJ2-7; 10 nucleotides match TRBD1. J was trimmed by 5 bases and V by 0 bases; bases with no gene match: 5. The germline V gene encodes CDR1 SGHRS and CDR2 YFSETQ. This CDR3 region has 15 residues. The DNA of the CDR3 is TGCGCCAGCAGCTTGGCCGGGACAGGGGACAACGAGCAGTACTTC. Encoded protein: CASSLAGTGDNEQYF.

The chain has TRBV29-1 and TRBJ2-2; either TRBD1 or TRBD2 may supply D (6 bases each). The CDR3 spans 14 residues. V was trimmed by 4 bases and J by 7 bases, leaving 16 bases between them. Germline V lookup: CDR1 SQVTM, CDR2 ANQGSEA. CDR3 protein: CSVGWGARNGELFF. CDR3 DNA sequence: TGCAGCGTTGGGTGGGGGGCGCGGAACGGGGAGCTGTTTTTT.

The V and J genes are TRBV27 and TRBJ2-3; TRBD2 agrees at 16 bases. J lost 0 bases, V lost 1 base, and 7 bases had no gene match. Germline values: CDR1 MNHEY, CDR2 SMNVEV (reference sequence). The CDR3 has 20 amino acids. The CDR3: CASSLWSPGLAGGSTDTQYF. As DNA, the CDR3 is TGTGCCAGCAGTTTATGGTCTCCGGGACTAGCGGGAGGGAGCACAGATACGCAGTATTTT.

This clonotype was observed at least ten times. V usage is TRBV11-2 and J usage is TRBJ2-1; the match to TRBD1 covers 10 bases. V lost 6 bases to trimming and J lost 3 bases; unmatched junction nucleotides: 5. Germline CDR1 reads SGHAT; CDR2 reads FQNNGV. This CDR3 comprises 15 residues. The CDR3 DNA reads as TGTGCCAGCAGAGCCGGGACAGGGGACTACAATGAGCAGTTCTTC. Translation: CASRAGTGDYNEQFF.

This clonotype was counted between two and nine times. The chain combines TRBV20-1 with TRBJ2-1, with 8 bases aligning to TRBD2. Germline V lookup: CDR1 DFQATT, CDR2 SNEGSKA (reference sequence). V lost 3 bases and J lost 8; bases outside the gene matches: 15. This CDR3 has 16 amino acids. The CDR3 here is CSASGGRRAGGDEQFF. The CDR3 DNA reads TGCAGTGCTAGTGGTGGGCGGCGGGCCGGGGGGGATGAGCAGTTCTTC.

As for this clonotype: Given a much more abundant clone one base away, this may be a read error. Because the CDR3 is missing its conserved closing phenylalanine or tryptophan, this is likely a read error. The chain carries TRBV5-5 and TRBJ2-2, with D perhaps TRBD1 (6 bases). The CDR3 sequence is 14 residues long. Germline CDR1 reads SGHKS; CDR2 reads YYEKEE (reference sequence). Trimming shortened V by 5 bases and J by 4 bases, and 12 bases separated the two germline ends. The CDR3, as DNA: TGTGCCAGCAGGCAGGGGTCGGTCACCGGGGAGCTGTTTTTA. It specifies CASRQGSVTGELFL.

This chain uses TRBV3-1 with TRBJ2-7; D tentatively reads TRBD1 or TRBD2 (5 bases each). V was shortened by 3 bases and J by 2 bases, with 17 bases between the two germline ends. This CDR3 is built from 16 residues. CDR1 is LGHDT and CDR2 is YNNKEL in the germline V gene (reference sequence). CDR3 DNA: TGTGCCAGCAGCCAGGGGGAATGGCGGCGGACCTACGAGCAGTACTTC. The encoded protein is CASSQGEWRRTYEQYF.

V gene TRBV4-3 combines with J gene TRBJ2-5, with D perhaps TRBD1 (6 bases). Trimming took 1 base from V and 2 from J, leaving 14 bases between them. Looked up from germline, CDR1 is LGHNA and CDR2 is YSLEER. There are 16 residues in the CDR3. CDR3 bases: TGCGCCAGCAGCCAAGGGGTGTGGGGGCTTCAAGAGACCCAGTACTTC. Translating it yields CASSQGVWGLQETQYF.

This clonotype was picked up a small number of times. The chain combines TRBV14 with TRBJ2-5; D remains unclear. Per germline, CDR1 SGHDN and CDR2 FVKESK. Trimming stripped 5 bases from V and 0 bases from J, with 4 bases between. The CDR3 totals 12 residues. The CDR3, as DNA: TGTGCCAGCAGCGAGTACCAAGAGACCCAGTACTTC. It specifies CASSEYQETQYF. Using reference TRBV14 and TRBJ2-5 for the parts outside the CDR3, the full variable domain is EAGVTQFPSHSVIEKGQTVTLRCDPISGHDNLYWYRRVMGKEIKFLLHFVKESKQDESGMPNNRFLAERTGGTYSTLKVQPAELEDSGVYFCASSEYQETQYFGPGTRLLVL.

This clonotype was recorded a few times. The chain is built from TRBV18 and TRBJ2-1, with TRBD1 identical over 8 bases. CDR1 is KGHSH, CDR2 LQKENI, per germline. The V and J ends lost 6 bases and 7 bases, in that order; junction bases with no gene match: 11. This CDR3 has 15 residues. The CDR3 coding sequence is TGTGCCAGCTCGCCCGAAGGGACAGGAAGAAATGAGCAGTTCTTC. It specifies CASSPEGTGRNEQFF.